Listed below are T cell receptor beta chains from one sample, sequenced in a study of tumor and adjacent non-tumor tissue in lung cancer. TCRdb analysed the multiplex PCR reads with MiXCR anew, one entry per CDR3 protein. Of 60,000 to 85,000 distinct CDR3 sequences in the sample, about three quarters are singletons; the top ten hold 9.5% to 15%. Sample: lung tumor tissue. Every receptor here comes from a woman in her forties or fifties with non-small cell lung cancer. Both conserved end residues are part of each CDR3. A D gene is named only where the DNA matches it firmly. Some rows have no size entry. The others give once, few or many, or a class for an expanded clone.

>TRBJ1-1|.|many|TRBV5-1
CASSLQGGGTEAFF
TGCGCCAGCAGCCTTCAAGGGGGTGGCACTGAAGCTTTCTTT
>TRBJ1-2|.|.|TRBV12-3/TRBV12-4
CASSLGYGYSF
TGTGCCAGTAGCTTGGGCTATGGCTATAGCTTC
>TRBJ2-1|.|.|TRBV4-1
CASSQPTSKGAEQFF
TGCGCCAGCAGCCAACCCACTAGCAAAGGGGCTGAACAGTTCTTC
>TRBJ2-6|.|.|TRBV2
CASARVISGANVLTF
TGTGCCAGCGCTCGGGTCATCTCTGGGGCCAACGTCCTGACTTTC
>TRBJ2-3|.|.|TRBV7-9
CASSLTDTQYF
TGTGCCAGCAGCTTAACCGATACGCAGTATTTT
>TRBJ1-2|.|once|TRBV4-1
CANSLVTGSYYGYTF
TGCGCCAACAGCCTAGTAACAGGGTCCTACTATGGCTACACCTTC
>TRBJ2-1|.|.|TRBV6-1
CASEQGSYNERFF
TGTGCCAGCGAACAGGGATCCTACAATGAGCGATTCTTC
>TRBJ2-1|.|.|TRBV12-3/TRBV12-4
CVSSSLGRGSYEQFF
TGTGTCAGCAGTTCCCTGGGACGGGGATCTTATGAGCAGTTCTTC
>TRBJ2-7|.|.|TRBV10-3
CAFMAVGDSYDQYF
TGTGCCTTCATGGCAGTGGGAGACTCCTACGACCAGTACTTC
>TRBJ2-3|TRBD1|.|TRBV12-3/TRBV12-4
CASGGTGGIQPQYF
TGTGCCAGCGGTGGGACAGGGGGCATTCAGCCCCAGTATTTT
>TRBJ2-5|.|.|TRBV4-2
CARSQEGPQETQYF
TGTGCCAGGAGTCAAGAGGGGCCCCAAGAGACCCAGTACTTC
>TRBJ2-1|TRBD2|.|TRBV29-1
CNVPCGRNNEQFF
TGCAACGTTCCGTGCGGGAGAAACAATGAGCAGTTCTTC
>TRBJ2-7|TRBD1|.|TRBV10-3
CAISGTGATREQYF
TGTGCCATCAGTGGGACAGGGGCTACCCGCGAGCAGTACTTC
>TRBJ1-3|.|many|TRBV7-8
CASSYDGQPFSGNTIYF
TGTGCCAGCAGCTACGACGGACAGCCCTTCTCTGGAAACACCATATATTTT
>TRBJ1-1|.|.|TRBV12-3/TRBV12-4
CASSVYSVGNSEAFF
TGTGCCAGCAGTGTCTACAGCGTGGGGAACAGTGAAGCATTCTTT
>TRBJ2-3|.|.|TRBV10-2
CASSLDISDAQYF
TGCGCCAGCAGTTTGGATATCTCAGATGCGCAGTATTTT
>TRBJ2-1|TRBD1|.|TRBV5-1
CASSVRQGNELFF
TGCGCCAGCAGCGTAAGACAGGGGAACGAGCTGTTCTTC
>TRBJ2-3|.|.|TRBV11-2
CASSLAPPGEHTQYF
TGTGCCAGCAGCTTAGCACCCCCAGGGGAGCATACGCAGTATTTT
>TRBJ2-3|.|many|TRBV28
CASTGTPSTDTQYF
TGTGCCAGCACCGGGACCCCGAGCACAGATACGCAGTATTTT
>TRBJ1-2|.|.|TRBV20-1
CRINQNREVEGYTF
TGCAGGATTAACCAAAACAGGGAAGTGGAAGGCTACACCTTC
>TRBJ2-6|.|.|TRBV4-2
CASSQDTNSGAKVLTF
TGTGCCAGCAGCCAAGATACAAACTCTGGTGCCAAGGTCCTGACTTTC
>TRBJ1-5|.|.|TRBV6-6
CANSAQGHTDMQHF
TGTGCCAACAGTGCCCAGGGACACACAGATATGCAGCATTTT
>TRBJ2-2|TRBD2|.|TRBV6-1
CASITGTSRRGIGELFF
TGTGCCAGCATCACCGGGACTAGCAGGAGAGGGATCGGGGAGCTGTTTTTT
>TRBJ2-3|.|few|TRBV11-2
CASNLDVARVGRGTDTQYF
TGTGCCAGCAACTTAGATGTGGCGCGAGTAGGACGTGGCACAGATACGCAGTATTTT
>TRBJ1-5|.|.|TRBV12-3/TRBV12-4
CTSSFRQGGNQPQHF
TGTACCAGCAGTTTTCGACAAGGAGGCAATCAGCCCCAGCATTTT
>TRBJ2-1|.|.|TRBV6-5
CASSYFRYRADNEQFF
TGTGCCAGCAGTTACTTCCGGTACAGGGCCGACAATGAGCAATTCTTC
>TRBJ2-5|.|.|TRBV6-4
CASSEKEQEIHYF
TGTGCCAGCAGTGAGAAGGAACAAGAGATCCATTACTTC
>TRBJ1-5|.|.|TRBV4-1
CASNQDVEHRCNQPQHF
TGCGCCAGCAACCAAGATGTCGAGCATCGGTGCAATCAGCCCCAGCATTTT
>TRBJ2-4|.|.|TRBV11-3
CTSSSIGEGGIQYF
TGTACCAGCAGCTCAATAGGGGAAGGGGGTATTCAGTACTTC
>TRBJ2-1|TRBD2|once|TRBV11-1
CAISSGLAGGLQFF
TGTGCCATCAGTTCAGGACTAGCGGGAGGGTTGCAGTTTTTC
>TRBJ2-7|.|few|TRBV6-1
CAGSGEIASSYEQYF
TGTGCCGGCAGTGGGGAGATAGCGAGCAGTTACGAGCAGTACTTC
>TRBJ2-1|TRBD2|.|TRBV10-2
CASSELRGGLVGGDERFF
TGCGCCAGCAGTGAGCTCCGGGGCGGACTAGTGGGTGGGGATGAGCGGTTCTTT
>TRBJ1-3|.|many|TRBV10-3
CAIIPDALSGNTIYF
TGTGCCATCATCCCGGATGCCCTCTCTGGAAACACCATATATTTT
>TRBJ2-1|TRBD2|.|TRBV6-1
CVSSGVSGVSYNEQLF
TGTGTCAGCAGTGGCGTTAGCGGGGTTTCCTACAATGAGCAGTTGTTC
>TRBJ2-7|.|once|TRBV29-1
CSMKAQSYEQYF
TGCAGCATGAAGGCGCAGAGTTACGAACAGTACTTC
>TRBJ2-3|.|.|TRBV29-1
CSVEDTDTYYF
TGCAGTGTTGAAGACACAGATACGTACTATTTT
>TRBJ2-5|.|.|TRBV6-5
CARSPGAVRETQYF
TGTGCCAGAAGCCCCGGGGCAGTCCGAGAGACCCAGTACTTC